These 32 T cell receptor beta chains originate from one sample sequenced in a study of cytomegalovirus exposure and HLA in healthy donors. This PCR relied on a set of 60 Vbeta primers and 13 Jbeta primers. TCRdb's table, derived via immunoSEQ multiplex PCR, lists solely in-frame clones and lacks some. The repertoire holds about 170,000 clones, with around 78% as singletons. The sample consisted of PBMCs. These receptors were collected from a woman between 25 and 40 years old in good health and CMV-seropositive.

The table lists this clone with a count of one. Distinct nucleotide sequences in the sample also encode this CDR3. The CDR3 sequence is CASSWDRNTEAFF. The CDR3 DNA reads TGTGCCAGCAGTTGGGACAGGAACACTGAAGCTTTCTTT. The genes are TRBV5-6 and TRBJ1-1; TRBD1 agrees at 7 bases. Germline V gene data show CDR1 as SGHDT and CDR2 as YYEEEE. V lost 5 bases, J lost 1 base, and 2 bases stayed unmatched. The CDR3 is made up of 13 amino acids.

The rearrangement uses TRBV5-6 and TRBJ1-1, with TRBD1 matching over 7 bases. This CDR3 region has 13 residues. After removal of 4 bases from V and 7 bases from J, the junction contained 7 bases not matched to a gene. The germline V gene encodes CDR1 SGHDT and CDR2 YYEEEE. Here the CDR3 reads CASSRDRDGEAFF. The CDR3 nucleotides read TGTGCCAGCAGCCGAGACAGGGATGGTGAAGCTTTCTTT.

V and J are TRBV30 and TRBJ2-3; D not resolved. The germline V and J ends were trimmed by 5 bases and 1 base, with 13 bases remaining between them. This CDR3 is 14 amino acids long. CDR1 is GTSNPN, CDR2 SVGIG, per germline (reference sequence). The CDR3 region has the DNA TGTGCCTGGCTCGAAACGGGTCGCACAGATACGCAGTATTTT. Encoded protein: CAWLETGRTDTQYF.

V gene TRBV5-4 combines with J gene TRBJ1-6, with 7 bases identical to TRBD1. V shed 5 bases and J 9 bases; nucleotides not matched to a gene: 11. The CDR3 spans 15 residues. The V gene's germline CDR1 is SGHNT and CDR2 YYREEE (reference sequence). The CDR3 coding sequence is TGTGCCAGCAGGTCCACCGGGACAGTAAGTTCACCCCTCCACTTT. Protein product: CASRSTGTVSSPLHF.

The chain joins TRBV27 to TRBJ2-7; D might be TRBD1 (6 bases). Trimming left V 5 bases short and J 2 bases short, with 16 bases between. This CDR3 has 15 amino acids. Germline CDR1 MNHEY, CDR2 SMNVEV (reference sequence). The CDR3 reads CASSTSGTTAYEQYF. The CDR3 nucleotides read TGTGCCAGCAGTACCTCCGGGACAACCGCCTACGAGCAGTACTTC.

V gene TRBV7-9 combines with J gene TRBJ1-1, with D perhaps matching TRBD1 (6 bases). The CDR3 sequence is 14 residues long. In germline, CDR1 is SEHNR, CDR2 FQNEAQ (reference sequence). V dropped 5 bases and J dropped 1 base, with 11 bases sitting between them. The CDR3 nucleotides are TGTGCCAGCAGCCCGGACAGACAGAACACTGAAGCTTTCTTT. As protein: CASSPDRQNTEAFF.

The chain is built from TRBV5-1 and TRBJ2-5; D is perhaps TRBD1 (6 bases). Trimming pared 4 bases from V and 1 base from J, leaving 11 bases between. CDR3 length equals 14 residues. Germline values: CDR1 SGHRS, CDR2 YFSETQ. The CDR3 sequence: CASSARQVQETQYF. The CDR3, as DNA: TGCGCCAGCAGCGCCCGACAGGTCCAAGAGACCCAGTACTTC.

In its sample, this clone was seen once. The chain is built from TRBV4-3 and TRBJ2-2, with a tentative D call TRBD1 (5 bases). V was trimmed by 0 bases and J by 9 bases, leaving 14 bases between them. Germline CDR1 reads LGHNA; CDR2 reads YSLEER. The CDR3 contains 15 residues. The CDR3 nucleotides are TGCGCCAGCAGCCAAGAGGGGCCAGGGCCACGGGAGCTGTTTTTT. Its translation: CASSQEGPGPRELFF.

CDR3 amino acids: CASSETVAVGEQFF. The CDR3 DNA follows: TGTGCCAGCAGTGAAACGGTAGCGGTGGGTGAGCAGTTCTTC. The chain recombines TRBV6-1 with TRBJ2-1, with D tentatively TRBD2 (6 bases). Germline V gene lookup returns CDR1 MNHNS and CDR2 SASEGT. Trimming took 2 bases from V and 9 from J, leaving 14 bases between them. CDR3 length: 14 amino acids.

This clone was recorded a few times. The rearrangement uses TRBV21-1 and TRBJ1-5. TRBV21-1 is described as a pseudogene. This CDR3 region has 20 residues. DNA for the CDR3: TGTGCCAGCAGCACAAAAATCGGGGGACCCGAGACAACGGGGGATCAGCCCCAGCATTTT. Residues: CASSTKIGGPETTGDQPQHF.

The chain combines TRBV5-4 with TRBJ1-2; possible D gene TRBD1, 6 bases. CDR1 is SGHNT and CDR2 is YYREEE in the germline V gene (reference sequence). The CDR3 totals 17 residues. V was shortened by 1 base and J by 3 bases, with 19 bases between the two germline ends. The CDR3 loop reads CASSLKGGARSDYGYTF. The CDR3 DNA reads TGTGCCAGCAGCTTGAAGGGGGGGGCACGATCCGACTATGGCTACACCTTC.

The chain uses TRBV19 and TRBJ1-2; 7 nucleotides line up with TRBD1. Per germline, CDR1 LNHDA and CDR2 SQIVND (reference sequence). CDR3 length: 14 residues. V lost 7 bases to trimming and J lost 3 bases; unmatched junction nucleotides: 8. CDR3 nucleotide sequence: TGTGCCAGTACCGATCGGGACAGATACTATGGCTACACCTTC. It yields the protein CASTDRDRYYGYTF.

This clone turned up a few times. The V call is TRBV7-9, the J call TRBJ2-5; D might be TRBD2 (6 bases). Trimming took off 6 bases at V and 5 bases at J, with 25 bases between the two ends. The CDR3 consists of 17 residues. Looked up from germline, CDR1 is SEHNR and CDR2 is FQNEAQ (reference sequence). This chain's CDR3 is CASRSKVVGGELETQYF. In DNA, the CDR3 is TGTGCCAGCAGATCCAAGGTGGTAGGAGGGGAACTGGAGACCCAGTACTTC.

V and J are TRBV6-1 and TRBJ1-6; D unclear. The V gene's germline CDR1 is MNHNS and CDR2 SASEGT. CDR3 size: 13 residues. Trimming cost V 2 bases and J 6 bases, with 5 bases left between them. The CDR3 DNA sequence: TGTGCCAGCAGTGAAAAGAGTAATTCACCCCTCCACTTT. Encoded protein: CASSEKSNSPLHF.

V is TRBV6-5 and J is TRBJ1-5; unclear D gene. In germline, CDR1 is MNHEY, CDR2 SVGAGI. The CDR3 runs to 13 residues. Between the trimmed V and J ends, which lost 5 bases and 11 bases, there was a span of 16 bases. CDR3 coding DNA: TGTGCCAGCAGTGACATTCAACTTGCGACCCAGCATTTT. Its protein product is CASSDIQLATQHF.

This chain uses TRBV4-3 with TRBJ2-3, with TRBD2 as a possible D gene (5 bases). This CDR3 is built from 15 residues. Trimming cost V 0 bases and J 3 bases, with 10 bases left between them. CDR1 LGHNA and CDR2 YSLEER come from the germline V gene. The CDR3 nucleotides read TGCGCCAGCAGCCAAGATTATGGAGGTACAGATACGCAGTATTTT. This gives the protein CASSQDYGGTDTQYF.

The rearrangement joins TRBV5-1 to TRBJ2-5; a possible D gene is TRBD2 (5 bases). V was shortened by 0 bases and J by 4 bases, with 13 bases between the two germline ends. In germline, CDR1 is SGHRS, CDR2 YFSETQ. This CDR3 region has 15 residues. CDR3 sequence reads: CASSLGTLEGETQYF. The CDR3 DNA follows: TGCGCCAGCAGCTTGGGGACTCTCGAGGGAGAGACCCAGTACTTC. Variable domain in full (rest from reference TRBV5-1 and TRBJ2-5): KAGVTQTPRYLIKTRGQQVTLSCSPISGHRSVSWYQQTPGQGLQFLFEYFSETQRNKGNFPGRFSGRQFSNSRSEMNVSTLELGDSALYLCASSLGTLEGETQYFGPGTRLLVL.

The chain recombines TRBV7-2 with TRBJ1-3; 8 bases are shared with TRBD1. V dropped 5 bases and J dropped 2; count of bases not matched to a gene: 5. In germline, CDR1 is SGHTA, CDR2 FQGNSA. The length of the CDR3 is 15 residues. CDR3: CASSLGQGPGNTIYF. As DNA, the CDR3 is TGTGCCAGCAGCCTCGGACAGGGCCCTGGAAACACCATATATTTT.

The sample holds a few counts of this clone. V gene TRBV5-6 combines with J gene TRBJ2-5, with 9 bases aligning to TRBD1. V lost 0 bases to trimming and J lost 6 bases; unmatched junction nucleotides: 6. The CDR3 totals 15 residues. Germline V CDR1 and CDR2: SGHDT, YYEEEE. In DNA, the CDR3 is TGTGCCAGCAGCTTGGAAGACAGGGGGGCCCAGACCCAGTACTTC. This translates into CASSLEDRGAQTQYF.

This clone was recorded only once. The chain recombines TRBV10-3 with TRBJ1-5; 8 positions match TRBD1. The germline V gene has CDR1 ENHRY and CDR2 SYGVKD. There are 12 residues in the CDR3. The trim removed 10 bases at V and 5 bases at J, leaving 4 bases unmatched. CDR3 bases: TGTGCCACAGGGGGCCGGGATCAGCCCCAGCATTTT. It specifies CATGGRDQPQHF.

This clone was recorded a few times. The rearrangement links TRBV30 to TRBJ1-4, with D unresolved. Germline-derived CDR1 and CDR2 are GTSNPN and SVGIG (reference sequence). V lost 5 bases and J lost 0, with 16 bases in between. This CDR3 is 16 amino acids long. The CDR3 DNA follows: TGTGCCTGGGACGTTTCCCGGGAGTCAACTAATGAAAAACTGTTTTTT. Translated: CAWDVSRESTNEKLFF. The full variable domain, in which reference TRBV30 and TRBJ1-4 provide the parts outside the CDR3, is SQTIHQWPATLVQPVGSPLSLECTVEGTSNPNLYWYRQAAGRGLQLLFYSVGIGQISSEVPQNLSASRPQDRQFILSSKKLLLSDSGFYLCAWDVSRESTNEKLFFGSGTQLSVL.

The chain carries TRBV9 and TRBJ1-4, with no clear D. V was pared by 1 base and J by 8 bases, with 12 bases between. From germline, CDR1 is SGDLS and CDR2 YYNGEE. This CDR3 is 14 amino acids long. The CDR3 nucleotides are TGTGCCAGCAGCGTAAGCCCGGCGGTCGAAAAACTGTTTTTT. Its protein is CASSVSPAVEKLFF.

In the case of this clone: Compared with germline, one end of the junction differs, possibly owing to a read error. The chain has TRBV5-8 and TRBJ1-6; TRBD1 agrees at 12 bases. The CDR3 is made up of 18 amino acids. In germline, CDR1 is SGHTS, CDR2 YDEGEE. The CDR3 nucleotides read TGTGCCAGCAGCCTCCCTACCGGGACAGGGGGCTTGGAGTCACTCCTCCACTTT. It encodes CASSLPTGTGGLESLLHF.

CDR3 coding DNA: TGCGCCAGCAGCCAAGAGGGGGCGGGGGGGACCTACAATGAGCAGTTCTTC. Translation: CASSQEGAGGTYNEQFF. The rearrangement links TRBV4-1 to TRBJ2-1; 9 bases map to TRBD2. CDR1 and CDR2 from the germline V gene are MGHRA and YSYEKL. V lost 0 bases to trimming and J lost 2 bases; unmatched junction nucleotides: 5. The CDR3 runs 17 residues.

This clone has more than one count but fewer than ten. The gene calls are TRBV6-1 and TRBJ1-4; no definite D call. The germline V and J ends were trimmed by 1 base and 3 bases, with 9 bases remaining between them. Germline CDR1 is MNHNS and CDR2 is SASEGT. This CDR3 comprises 15 residues. CDR3 nucleotide sequence: TGTGCCAGCAGTGAAGTCCACCGAGCTAATGAAAAACTGTTTTTT. Protein: CASSEVHRANEKLFF.

This chain links TRBV18 with TRBJ2-1, with D possibly TRBD1 on 5 matching bases. Between the trimmed V and J ends, which lost 2 bases and 6 bases, there was a span of 8 bases. The germline gives CDR1 KGHSH, CDR2 LQKENI. The CDR3 consists of 13 residues. The CDR3 reads CASSPGQGNEQFF. The CDR3 DNA reads TGTGCCAGCTCACCAGGGCAGGGCAATGAGCAGTTCTTC.

This clone has more than one count but fewer than ten. This sequence joins TRBV13 and TRBJ2-5; TRBD2 matches at 9 bases. V was pared by 5 bases and J by 5 bases, with 9 bases of the junction left unmatched. Looked up from germline, CDR1 is PRHDT and CDR2 is FYEKMQ (reference sequence). The CDR3 consists of 15 residues. CDR3 sequence: CASSLSGRRLETQYF. The CDR3 DNA follows: TGTGCCAGCAGCCTCAGCGGGAGGCGTCTTGAGACCCAGTACTTC. The full variable domain, rest sourced from reference TRBV13 and TRBJ2-5, is AAGVIQSPRHLIKEKRETATLKCYPIPRHDTVYWYQQGPGQDPQFLISFYEKMQSDKGSIPDRFSAQQFSDYHSELNMSSLELGDSALYFCASSLSGRRLETQYFGPGTRLLVL.

The chain couples TRBV30 to TRBJ1-2; 7 bases match TRBD1. CDR1 and CDR2 from the germline V gene are GTSNPN and SVGIG (reference sequence). Trimming at V came to 8 bases and at J to 0 bases, leaving 18 bases not matched to a gene. The CDR3 loop spans 17 amino acids. The CDR3 DNA reads as TGTGCCAGCCCAAAGGGGGACAGCAGGGGCACTAACTATGGCTACACCTTC. This codes for CASPKGDSRGTNYGYTF. Complete variable domain (other parts from reference TRBV30 and TRBJ1-2): SQTIHQWPATLVQPVGSPLSLECTVEGTSNPNLYWYRQAAGRGLQLLFYSVGIGQISSEVPQNLSASRPQDRQFILSSKKLLLSDSGFYLCASPKGDSRGTNYGYTFGSGTRLTVV.

The J gene is TRBJ2-5, the V gene TRBV6-5; TRBD1 matches 8 bases. The length of the CDR3 is 14 residues. Per the germline V gene, CDR1 is MNHEY and CDR2 is SVGAGI. V shed 5 bases and J 5 bases; nucleotides not matched to a gene: 7. CDR3: CASSTRTGRETQYF. Written as DNA, the CDR3 is TGTGCCAGCAGTACCAGGACAGGGAGGGAGACCCAGTACTTC.

This clone appeared a single time. The chain links TRBV11-2 to TRBJ1-1; D gene unclear. Germline values: CDR1 SGHAT, CDR2 FQNNGV. Between the trimmed V and J ends, which lost 0 bases and 4 bases, there was a span of 9 bases. This CDR3 spans 14 amino acids. CDR3 sequence (DNA): TGTGCCAGCAGCTTAGAACGGGGAGGCACTGAAGCTTTCTTT. Translated: CASSLERGGTEAFF.

Concerning this clone: At one end the junction does not follow the germline gene, possibly because of a read error. Different DNA sequences within this sample yield the same CDR3. This rearrangement joins TRBV9 to TRBJ2-7, with 7 positions matching TRBD1. Per germline, CDR1 SGDLS and CDR2 YYNGEE. This CDR3 region has 14 residues. CDR3 coding DNA: TGTGCCAGCAGCGCAAGGGGGCAGGCCTATGAGCAGTACTTC. Translation: CASSARGQAYEQYF.

The rearrangement uses TRBV19 and TRBJ1-2; D is perhaps TRBD1 (6 bases). Germline loops: CDR1 LNHDA, CDR2 SQIVND (reference sequence). V was shortened by 4 bases and J by 14 bases, with 17 bases between the two germline ends. There are 12 residues in the CDR3. The chain's CDR3 is CASSTRSGTKTF. In DNA form, the CDR3 reads TGTGCCAGTAGTACCCGCTCCGGGACAAAGACCTTC.